These 17 T cell receptor beta chains were sequenced from one sample in a study of beta chain features in type 1 diabetes. The study reverse transcribed the entire isolated RNA, so it sequenced expressed TCRB transcripts. TCRdb keeps only in-frame clones here, not all; method: immunoSEQ multiplex PCR. The sample has fewer than 25,000 clones, approximately 50% seen once. The source material was stem cell memory CD4+ T cells from blood. The receptors here all came from a man between 18 and 35 years old in good health.

The chain links TRBV28 to TRBJ2-5; 7 nucleotides match TRBD1. The CDR3 contains 15 residues. V shed 4 bases, J shed 3 bases, and the junction held 8 bases outside the gene matches. CDR1 and CDR2 (germline): MDHEN, SYDVKM. The DNA for the CDR3 is TGTGCCAGCAGTTCCCCGGGACAGTTTAAAGAGACCCAGTACTTC. Encoded protein: CASSSPGQFKETQYF.

The V gene is TRBV29-1, the J gene TRBJ1-2; 10 bases match TRBD1. The CDR3 consists of 13 residues. Per germline, CDR1 SQVTM and CDR2 ANQGSEA. Trimming took 5 bases from V and 8 from J; bases not matched to a gene: 8. The CDR3 is CSVSRQGAKGYTF. The CDR3 nucleotides are TGCAGCGTTTCTCGACAGGGGGCGAAAGGCTACACCTTC.

The V gene is TRBV10-3, the J gene TRBJ2-2; TRBD2 matches at 9 bases. The germline gives CDR1 ENHRY, CDR2 SYGVKD. V lost 6 bases and J lost 0; bases outside the gene matches: 17. The CDR3 contains 20 residues. The CDR3 is CAISPGGAGGPRANTGELFF. The CDR3 DNA is TGTGCCATCAGCCCCGGGGGAGCGGGAGGCCCCAGAGCGAACACCGGGGAGCTGTTTTTT.

This sequence joins TRBV7-8 and TRBJ2-1, with D perhaps TRBD2 (5 bases). This CDR3 spans 16 amino acids. V lost 2 bases and J lost 1, with 12 bases in between. The germline CDR1 and CDR2 sequences are SGHVS and FQNEAQ. The CDR3 DNA reads TGTGCCAGCAGCTTACAGGAGGCCCAATCCTACAATGAGCAGTTCTTC. Amino acid sequence: CASSLQEAQSYNEQFF.

The V call is TRBV7-9, the J call TRBJ2-5; TRBD2 might be the D (6 bases). Germline V CDR1 and CDR2: SEHNR, FQNEAQ (reference sequence). The CDR3 is made up of 14 amino acids. V lost 5 bases and J 4 bases, leaving 14 bases between the germline ends. The CDR3 region is CASSQTRRGETQYF. The CDR3 DNA reads TGTGCCAGCAGCCAGACTAGGAGGGGAGAGACCCAGTACTTC.

The chain combines TRBV7-2 with TRBJ2-5; perhaps TRBD1 as D (6 bases). Germline V lookup: CDR1 SGHTA, CDR2 FQGNSA. The CDR3 is 14 residues long. V was pared by 5 bases and J by 1 base, with 11 bases between. CDR3 nucleotide sequence: TGTGCCAGCAGCACCGGACAGTTCCAAGAGACCCAGTACTTC. Translating it yields CASSTGQFQETQYF.

The rearrangement links TRBV7-2 to TRBJ2-1; D is perhaps TRBD2 (6 bases). This CDR3 has 20 amino acids. CDR1 SGHTA and CDR2 FQGNSA come from the germline V gene. V gave up 0 bases and J gave up 3 bases, with 24 bases separating them. In DNA form, the CDR3 reads TGTGCCAGCAGCTTAGCGCGTGGCGGCGGGACCACTTCTAACTACAATGAGCAGTTCTTC. It is translated as CASSLARGGGTTSNYNEQFF. The entire variable domain, with the rest obtained from reference TRBV7-2 and TRBJ2-1, is as follows: GAGVSQSPSNKVTEKGKDVELRCDPISGHTALYWYRQSLGQGLEFLIYFQGNSAPDKSGLPSDRFSAERTGGSVSTLTIQRTQQEDSAVYLCASSLARGGGTTSNYNEQFFGPGTRLTVL.

The chain links TRBV5-6 to TRBJ1-1; TRBD1 matches 9 bases. V was clipped by 2 bases and J by 3 bases; unmatched bases: 5. CDR1 is SGHDT, CDR2 YYEEEE, per germline. The CDR3 has 15 residues. DNA of the CDR3: TGTGCCAGCAGCTTTACACAGGGGGCATACACTGAAGCTTTCTTT. Residues: CASSFTQGAYTEAFF.

The chain uses TRBV5-1 and TRBJ1-1; 11 positions agree with TRBD1. Germline CDR1 SGHRS, CDR2 YFSETQ. The CDR3 length is 15 residues. Germline trimming cut 4 bases from V and 2 bases from J; bases unmatched to any gene: 4. The CDR3 region has the DNA TGCGCCAGCAGCAACGGACAGGGGGCTAACACTGAAGCTTTCTTT. Its protein is CASSNGQGANTEAFF.

This clone was observed a handful of times. The rearrangement uses TRBV27 and TRBJ2-7, with 9 bases lining up with TRBD2. Germline V gives CDR1 MNHEY, CDR2 SMNVEV (reference sequence). This CDR3 is built from 14 residues. V lost 2 bases to trimming and J lost 4 bases; unmatched junction nucleotides: 3. The DNA of the CDR3 is TGTGCCAGCAGTTTAAGGCGGGAGGGATACGAGCAGTACTTC. Translated: CASSLRREGYEQYF.

The chain is built from TRBV9 and TRBJ2-3, with 8 bases matching TRBD2. The CDR3 consists of 17 residues. The junction had 8 bases not matched to a gene; V was cut back by 0 bases and J by 2 bases. CDR1 is SGDLS, CDR2 YYNGEE, per germline. CDR3 sequence: CASSVGVLAAITDTQYF. CDR3 in DNA: TGTGCCAGCAGCGTAGGGGTACTAGCGGCAATCACAGATACGCAGTATTTT.

This chain joins TRBV6-5 and TRBJ2-1, with D possibly TRBD2 on 6 matching bases. Germline V gene sequence: CDR1 MNHEY, CDR2 SVGAGI. The CDR3 consists of 13 residues. Trimming pared 7 bases from V and 7 bases from J, leaving 14 bases between. In DNA, the CDR3 is TGTGCCAGCACCAGGGACTCTCGGAATGAGCAGTTCTTC. Its translation: CASTRDSRNEQFF.

The CDR3 protein is CASSRGRGSYEQYF. CDR3 bases: TGTGCCAGCAGCCGAGGCAGGGGCTCCTACGAGCAGTACTTC. The chain has TRBV7-9 and TRBJ2-7, with a tentative D call TRBD1 (6 bases). Germline V lookup: CDR1 SEHNR, CDR2 FQNEAQ (reference sequence). The CDR3 contains 14 residues. The V and J ends lost 5 bases and 0 bases respectively, with 11 bases between them.

As for this clone: Germline is not matched at one junction end, which may reflect a read error. The chain recombines TRBV5-4 with TRBJ2-1; 9 nucleotides align to TRBD2. The CDR3 runs 15 residues. Germline values: CDR1 SGHNT, CDR2 YYREEE (reference sequence). DNA for the CDR3: TGCGCCAGCAGCCAGGGACTAGCAGTTTACAATGAGCAGTTCTTC. This encodes CASSQGLAVYNEQFF.

The gene calls are TRBV19 and TRBJ1-1, with a weak D call TRBD1 (6 bases). The V gene's germline CDR1 is LNHDA and CDR2 SQIVND (reference sequence). The CDR3 spans 13 residues. V lost 4 bases, J lost 1 base, and 7 bases lay in between. The CDR3 DNA is TGTGCCAGTAGTACGACAGGGAACACTGAAGCTTTCTTT. Translation: CASSTTGNTEAFF.

The chain couples TRBV28 to TRBJ1-3; D remains unclear. Germline assignment: CDR1 MDHEN and CDR2 SYDVKM. This CDR3 contains 17 residues. Trimming stripped 4 bases from V and 0 bases from J, with 16 bases between. The CDR3 is CASSSADTYISGNTIYF. The CDR3 DNA follows: TGTGCCAGCAGTTCGGCTGACACCTACATCTCTGGAAACACCATATATTTT.

V and J are TRBV10-3 and TRBJ2-6; 8 nucleotides align to TRBD1. J was trimmed by 3 bases and V by 4 bases; bases with no gene match: 14. The CDR3 has 19 residues. Germline assignment: CDR1 ENHRY and CDR2 SYGVKD. The DNA of the CDR3 is TGTGCCATCAGTGCATTCGCCGCGGACAGGGCATATGGGGCCAACGTCCTGACTTTC. This encodes CAISAFAADRAYGANVLTF.